One and the same sample provided the 13 T cell receptor beta chains below, sequenced in a study of blood T cell repertoires in COVID-19. Only in-frame clones appear in the TCRdb table, and some are missing; sequencing was by immunoSEQ multiplex PCR. The repertoire holds 250,000 to 300,000 clones, with approximately 82% as singletons. Input material: PBMCs or T cells enriched from blood (not recorded which). The receptor source for this set is a man aged 35 to 55 who had been exposed to COVID-19.

V gene TRBV7-3 combines with J gene TRBJ2-7; TRBD2 might be the D (6 bases). Germline V gene lookup returns CDR1 SGHTA and CDR2 FQGTGA. The CDR3 is made up of 13 amino acids. The V end was cut by 2 bases, the J end by 2 bases, with 7 bases between. The CDR3 bases are TGTGCCAGCAGCTTAGGGGAGGCCTACGAGCAGTACTTC. It translates to CASSLGEAYEQYF.

This rearrangement joins TRBV5-1 to TRBJ1-3; D remains unclear. V lost 5 bases, J lost 4 bases, and 16 bases lay in between. The CDR3 covers 15 residues. CDR1 and CDR2 (germline): SGHRS, YFSETQ. The CDR3 region is CASSQAGNSGNTIYF. In DNA, the CDR3 is TGCGCCAGCAGTCAAGCGGGGAATTCAGGAAACACCATATATTTT.

This clone has at least ten counts. The chain links TRBV24-1 to TRBJ2-1, with 8 bases that match TRBD2. This CDR3 has 16 amino acids. Germline values: CDR1 KGHDR, CDR2 SFDVKD. The trim removed 4 bases at V and 5 bases at J, leaving 9 bases unmatched. CDR3 nucleotide sequence: TGTGCCACCAGTGAAAGCGGGGGACCCGCGGACAATGAGCAGTTCTTC. It translates to CATSESGGPADNEQFF.

The chain employs TRBV5-1 and TRBJ1-6; the match to TRBD1 covers 9 bases. CDR3 length equals 15 residues. Looked up from germline, CDR1 is SGHRS and CDR2 is YFSETQ. V shed 0 bases and J 6 bases; nucleotides not matched to a gene: 1. CDR3 in DNA: TGCGCCAGCAGCTTGGACAGGGGGCTTAATTCACCCCTCCACTTT. The encoded protein is CASSLDRGLNSPLHF.

The genes are TRBV7-9 and TRBJ2-7, with 7 bases that match TRBD2. Germline V lookup: CDR1 SEHNR, CDR2 FQNEAQ (reference sequence). V dropped 3 bases and J dropped 0; count of bases not matched to a gene: 5. The CDR3 length is 15 residues. In DNA, the CDR3 is TGTGCCAGCAGCTTGAGCGGGACTCCCTCCTACGAGCAGTACTTC. It specifies CASSLSGTPSYEQYF.

The chain uses TRBV10-3 and TRBJ2-3; 8 nucleotides agree with TRBD2. J was trimmed by 2 bases and V by 6 bases; bases with no gene match: 7. This CDR3 has 15 residues. Germline V gives CDR1 ENHRY, CDR2 SYGVKD. The CDR3: CAIRPGLVPTDTQYF. DNA for the CDR3: TGTGCCATCAGGCCGGGACTAGTCCCCACAGATACGCAGTATTTT.

The V call is TRBV6-5, the J call TRBJ1-6; no clear D gene. The germline V gene has CDR1 MNHEY and CDR2 SVGAGI. The V gene lost 6 bases and the J gene lost 10 bases, with 13 bases spanning the gap. The CDR3 length is 13 residues. The CDR3, as DNA: TGTGCCAGCAGGTCCGCTAGGAAGTCACCCCTCCACTTT. The encoded protein is CASRSARKSPLHF.

This clone was seen a handful of times. The gene calls are TRBV6-5 and TRBJ1-5; perhaps TRBD1 as D (6 bases). This CDR3 is built from 15 residues. The germline CDR1 and CDR2 sequences are MNHEY and SVGAGI. V lost 6 bases to trimming and J lost 0 bases, with 12 bases between them. In DNA, the CDR3 is TGTGCCAGCAGATGGACAGAGGGTAGCAATCAGCCCCAGCATTTT. It encodes CASRWTEGSNQPQHF.

The gene calls are TRBV5-1 and TRBJ2-3; TRBD2 aligns across 12 bases. The germline CDR1 and CDR2 sequences are SGHRS and YFSETQ. The junction had 0 bases not matched to a gene; V was cut back by 0 bases and J by 4 bases. The CDR3 runs 15 residues. The CDR3, as DNA: TGCGCCAGCAGCTTGGGACTAGCGGGAGCAGATACGCAGTATTTT. Translating it yields CASSLGLAGADTQYF.

The chain recombines TRBV6-4 with TRBJ1-1, with D perhaps matching TRBD1 (6 bases). The CDR3 is made up of 15 amino acids. Germline V gives CDR1 MRHNA, CDR2 SNTAGT. V lost 5 bases, J lost 0 bases, and 13 bases lay in between. The chain's CDR3 is CASSPTGRMNTEAFF. CDR3 sequence (DNA): TGTGCCAGCAGTCCGACAGGCCGAATGAACACTGAAGCTTTCTTT.

This clone has only a few counts. This sequence joins TRBV5-4 and TRBJ2-7, with 9 bases aligning to TRBD1. The CDR3 has 16 amino acids. Losses at the gene ends were 0 bases for V and 4 bases for J; bases not matched to a gene: 8. Germline-derived CDR1 and CDR2 are SGHNT and YYREEE (reference sequence). CDR3 sequence: CASSLGTGGDSYEQYF. The CDR3 region has the DNA TGTGCCAGCAGCTTGGGTACAGGGGGCGATTCTTACGAGCAGTACTTC. Full variable domain (outside the CDR3, taken from reference TRBV5-4 and TRBJ2-7): ETGVTQSPTHLIKTRGQQVTLRCSSQSGHNTVSWYQQALGQGPQFIFQYYREEENGRGNFPPRFSGLQFPNYSSELNVNALELDDSALYLCASSLGTGGDSYEQYFGPGTRLTVT.

In DNA, the CDR3 is TGTGCCAGTAGTTCGACTTCAGGGGGAAGAACTGAAGCTTTCTTT. Its protein is CASSSTSGGRTEAFF. V is TRBV19 and J is TRBJ1-1; 7 nucleotides line up with TRBD1. Per germline, CDR1 LNHDA and CDR2 SQIVND (reference sequence). V lost 5 bases to trimming and J lost 5 bases; unmatched junction nucleotides: 11. There are 15 residues in the CDR3.

This clone was detected only a few times. This chain links TRBV7-3 with TRBJ2-1; TRBD2 aligns across 8 bases. The V gene's germline CDR1 is SGHTA and CDR2 FQGTGA. The CDR3 has 16 residues. The junction had 5 bases not matched to a gene; V was cut back by 1 base and J by 3 bases. The CDR3 DNA reads TGTGCCAGCAGCTTAATCTCTAGCGGGCTCTACAATGAGCAGTTCTTC. Translation gives CASSLISSGLYNEQFF. Full variable domain (outside the CDR3, taken from reference TRBV7-3 and TRBJ2-1): GAGVSQTPSNKVTEKGKYVELRCDPISGHTALYWYRQSLGQGPEFLIYFQGTGAADDSGLPNDRFFAVRPEGSVSTLKIQRTERGDSAVYLCASSLISSGLYNEQFFGPGTRLTVL.